The clone carrying this TCR beta chain was seen just once. Its matching antigen is unknown. This sample is part of a study of cytomegalovirus exposure and HLA in healthy donors. V lost 2 bases and J lost 4, with 8 bases in between. CDR3 size: 13 residues. CDR1 MNHEY and CDR2 SMNVEV come from the germline V gene (reference sequence). With 60 Vbeta and 13 Jbeta primers, the PCR was carried out. Clones were sequenced by immunoSEQ multiplex PCR, and TCRdb holds only the in-frame ones, with some missing. Here the sample spans a few hundred thousand clones, about 90% being singletons. Study observations and caveats: Later on, analysis showed that most CMV-associated TCR beta chains appeared to be HLA-restricted.

The TCR comes from a woman in her late teens or twenties in good health and CMV-seronegative. Sequenced: PBMCs. The chain joins TRBV27 to TRBJ1-2; D gene ambiguous. The CDR3 sequence: CASSLRGSYGYTF. CDR3 nucleotides: TGTGCCAGCAGTTTAAGAGGGTCCTATGGCTACACCTTC.